This T cell receptor beta chain appears in the sequencing data of a study of cytomegalovirus exposure and HLA in healthy donors. V was clipped by 0 bases and J by 6 bases, with 15 bases between them. Per germline, CDR1 SGDLS and CDR2 YYNGEE. The CDR3 is 15 amino acids. The PCR contained 60 Vbeta and 13 Jbeta primers. Produced via immunoSEQ multiplex PCR; TCRdb's table is partial and in-frame only. The sample has some 150,000 clones, approximately 79% seen once. This chain links TRBV9 with TRBJ1-1, with D uncertain. The source is a man aged 35 to 55 in good health and CMV-seronegative. Sequenced: PBMCs. This chain's CDR3 is CASSVEWGGGSEAFF. Here the CDR3 DNA reads TGTGCCAGCAGCGTAGAATGGGGTGGCGGGTCTGAAGCTTTCTTT.